Below are 10 T cell receptor beta chains sequenced from a single sample in a study of response to subunit inactivated influenza vaccine. TCRdb redid the calling of the RT-PCR reads with MiXCR, one entry per CDR3 protein. The profile shows approximately 530,000 distinct CDR3 sequences, under 8.5% of them singletons. This specimen consisted of PBMCs from blood, obtained around 25 months after vaccination. All receptors derive from a man aged 45-69 years who received an inactivated influenza vaccine.

This clonotype occurred many times. V usage is TRBV7-6 and J usage is TRBJ2-5; D gene unclear. The CDR3 consists of 14 residues. CDR1 and CDR2 from the germline V gene are SGHVS and FNYEAQ. V was shortened by 5 bases and J by 7 bases, with 17 bases between the two germline ends. Written as DNA, the CDR3 is TGTGCCAGCAGCCTAGATGGGCCTGTGGGGACCCAGTACTTC. Its translation is CASSLDGPVGTQYF.

V is TRBV29-1 and J is TRBJ2-7; D is perhaps TRBD2 (6 bases). Germline V gene data show CDR1 as SQVTM and CDR2 as ANQGSEA. The CDR3 sequence is 16 residues long. The germline V and J ends were trimmed by 1 base and 2 bases, with 18 bases remaining between them. The CDR3 region is CSVEALGSSGPYEQYF. DNA for the CDR3: TGCAGCGTTGAAGCCCTCGGTTCCAGCGGGCCCTACGAGCAGTACTTC.

The CDR3 loop is CASGRGAENIQYF. DNA of the CDR3: TGTGCCAGCGGAAGGGGAGCGGAAAACATTCAGTACTTC. This chain links TRBV5-6 with TRBJ2-4; either TRBD1 or TRBD2 may supply D (5 bases each). Germline values: CDR1 SGHDT, CDR2 YYEEEE. V was trimmed by 7 bases and J by 5 bases, leaving 13 bases between them. The CDR3 runs 13 residues. Variable domain in full (rest from reference TRBV5-6 and TRBJ2-4): DAGVTQSPTHLIKTRGQQVTLRCSPKSGHDTVSWYQQALGQGPQFIFQYYEEEERQRGNFPDRFSGHQFPNYSSELNVNALLLGDSALYLCASGRGAENIQYFGAGTRLSVL.

In its sample, this clonotype was seen a few times. V usage is TRBV18 and J usage is TRBJ2-2, with TRBD2 as a possible D gene (5 bases). The CDR3 spans 16 residues. Germline V lookup: CDR1 KGHSH, CDR2 LQKENI. V was cut by 0 bases and J by 1 base, with 9 bases left in between. CDR3 bases: TGTGCCAGCTCACCACCAGGACGGGAGAACACCGGGGAGCTGTTTTTT. Residues: CASSPPGRENTGELFF. The full variable domain, rest sourced from reference TRBV18 and TRBJ2-2, is NAGVMQNPRHLVRRRGQEARLRCSPMKGHSHVYWYRQLPEEGLKFMVYLQKENIIDESGMPKERFSAEFPKEGPSILRIQQVVRGDSAAYFCASSPPGRENTGELFFGEGSRLTVL.

This clonotype was observed at least ten times. The chain uses TRBV3-1 and TRBJ2-7, with D maybe TRBD1 (6 bases). CDR1 and CDR2 from the germline V gene are LGHDT and YNNKEL (reference sequence). The CDR3 spans 13 residues. Trimming cost V 6 bases and J 2 bases, with 11 bases left between them. The CDR3 region is CASRPTGTYEQYF. CDR3 nucleotides: TGTGCCAGCAGGCCGACAGGCACCTACGAGCAGTACTTC.

Only a few counts were recorded for this clonotype. The CDR3: CASSSWRGQETQYF. CDR3 nucleotides: TGTGCCAGCAGCTCTTGGCGGGGCCAAGAGACCCAGTACTTC. The V and J genes are TRBV11-2 and TRBJ2-5; a possible D gene is TRBD2 (6 bases). Germline V CDR1 and CDR2: SGHAT, FQNNGV. Trimming stripped 4 bases from V and 1 base from J, with 10 bases between. The CDR3 is 14 residues long.

There are a few counts of this clonotype. The chain is built from TRBV4-2 and TRBJ2-7; D is unresolved. Between the trimmed V and J ends, which lost 0 bases and 7 bases, there was a span of 16 bases. Germline V lookup: CDR1 LGHNA, CDR2 YNFKEQ. This CDR3 is 15 amino acids long. CDR3 DNA: TGTGCCAGCAGCCAAGATCGAGCCTCCTTTGAGGAGCAGTACTTC. Its translation is CASSQDRASFEEQYF.

This clonotype was seen repeatedly, ten times or more. The genes are TRBV4-1 and TRBJ1-1, with D maybe TRBD1 (5 bases). The CDR3 spans 15 residues. V gave up 1 base and J gave up 1 base, with 10 bases separating them. Per germline, CDR1 MGHRA and CDR2 YSYEKL. CDR3 sequence: CASSQVGGRNTEAFF. CDR3 in DNA: TGCGCCAGCAGCCAAGTCGGGGGGAGGAACACTGAAGCTTTCTTT.

This clonotype was seen a handful of times. The chain uses TRBV28 and TRBJ2-3; TRBD1 or TRBD2 may be the D gene (5 bases each). The CDR3 length is 16 residues. V lost 4 bases and J lost 1, with 15 bases in between. Germline CDR1 reads MDHEN; CDR2 reads SYDVKM. CDR3 region: CASSSPAQEGTDTQYF. Written as DNA, the CDR3 is TGTGCCAGCAGTTCCCCGGCACAGGAGGGCACAGATACGCAGTATTTT.

DNA of the CDR3: TGTGCCAGCAGTGAATCAGGGTCTATTAATGAAAAACTGTTTTTT. Its translation: CASSESGSINEKLFF. The chain links TRBV25-1 to TRBJ1-4, with TRBD1 as a possible D gene (5 bases). V lost 1 base and J 4 bases, leaving 10 bases between the germline ends. Germline-derived CDR1 and CDR2 are MGHDK and SYGVNS. The CDR3 has 15 residues.